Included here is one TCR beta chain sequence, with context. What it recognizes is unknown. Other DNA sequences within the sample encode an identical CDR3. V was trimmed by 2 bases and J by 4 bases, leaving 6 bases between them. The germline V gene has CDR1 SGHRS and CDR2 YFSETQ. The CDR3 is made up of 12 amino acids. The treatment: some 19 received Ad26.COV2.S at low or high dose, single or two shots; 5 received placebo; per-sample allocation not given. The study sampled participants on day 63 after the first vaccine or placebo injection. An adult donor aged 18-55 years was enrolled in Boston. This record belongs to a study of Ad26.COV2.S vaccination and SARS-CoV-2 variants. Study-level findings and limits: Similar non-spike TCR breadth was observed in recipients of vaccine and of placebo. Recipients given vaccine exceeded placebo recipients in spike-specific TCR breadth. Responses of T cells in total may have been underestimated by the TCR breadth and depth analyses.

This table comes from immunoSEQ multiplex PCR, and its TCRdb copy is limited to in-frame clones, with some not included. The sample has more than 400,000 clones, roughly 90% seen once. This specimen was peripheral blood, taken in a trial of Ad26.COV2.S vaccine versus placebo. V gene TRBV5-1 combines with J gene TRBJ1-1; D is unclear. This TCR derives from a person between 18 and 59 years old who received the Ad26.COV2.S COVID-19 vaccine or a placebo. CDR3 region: CASSLEGTEAFF. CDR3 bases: TGCGCCAGCAGCTTAGAGGGCACTGAAGCTTTCTTT.